Below are 17 T cell receptor beta chains sequenced from a single sample in a study of blood T cells in healthy people across ages (dated by TCRdb to between 2014 and 2017). The protocol used for the library was 5' RACE. Sequencing instrument: Illumina HiSeq 2500. The second PCR ran for about 7 to 11 cycles and used a J-beta primer mix along with a sample-barcoded 5' primer. Starting from the raw public reads, TCRdb applied fastp trimming at Q25, assembled clones with MiXCR and retained in-frame beta chains. A single entry per CDR3 protein holds the most common genes and DNA from its merged rows. The sample table holds 1.5 million to 1.9 million distinct CDR3 sequences, of which less than 45% were seen once. The ten top clones hold about 4% of the sample. The sample taken for sequencing was blood. The receptors were gathered from a woman aged 18-30 years in good health.

This clonotype showed up just a few times. The rearrangement links TRBV9 to TRBJ1-2, with 12 bases identical to TRBD1. Per the germline V gene, CDR1 is SGDLS and CDR2 is YYNGEE. Trimming removed 4 bases from V and 4 bases from J; junction bases left unmatched: 5. This CDR3 is 15 amino acids long. The DNA for the CDR3 is TGTGCCAGCAGCTTCCGGGACAGGGGGCTCTATGGCTACACCTTC. This encodes CASSFRDRGLYGYTF.

In this sample, this clonotype turned up a few times. The chain employs TRBV29-1 and TRBJ2-7, with 9 bases identical to TRBD1. Trimming at V came to 5 bases and at J to 8 bases, leaving 7 bases not matched to a gene. Germline values: CDR1 SQVTM, CDR2 ANQGSEA. The CDR3 covers 12 residues. DNA for the CDR3: TGCAGCGTTAATACAGGGGGCGTTAAGCAGTACTTC. Residues: CSVNTGGVKQYF.

The V gene is TRBV25-1, the J gene TRBJ2-1; D remains unclear. The CDR3 runs 15 residues. Per the germline V gene, CDR1 is MGHDK and CDR2 is SYGVNS. V shed 3 bases and J shed 6 bases, with 15 bases lying between them. CDR3 amino acids: CASSDPSSPLNEQFF. The CDR3 DNA reads TGTGCCAGCAGTGATCCTAGTAGCCCCCTCAATGAGCAGTTCTTC.

The J gene is TRBJ1-1, the V gene TRBV28; 8 bases map to TRBD1. The CDR3 spans 14 residues. Germline trimming cut 6 bases from V and 2 bases from J; bases unmatched to any gene: 5. The germline gives CDR1 MDHEN, CDR2 SYDVKM. The DNA of the CDR3 is TGTGCCAGCAGGGTGACAGGGGTTAACACTGAAGCTTTCTTT. This codes for CASRVTGVNTEAFF.

The J gene is TRBJ1-2, the V gene TRBV4-3; D perhaps matches TRBD1 (5 bases). The CDR3 runs 13 residues. CDR1 LGHNA and CDR2 YSLEER come from the germline V gene. V lost 2 bases and J lost 8, with 12 bases in between. The chain's CDR3 is CASSQTGTGGYTF. In nucleotides, the CDR3 is TGCGCCAGCAGCCAAACGGGGACGGGAGGCTACACCTTC.

The chain couples TRBV7-2 to TRBJ2-7, with 9 bases that match TRBD1. With 5 bases clipped from V and 11 bases from J, the junction kept 7 bases outside the gene matches. The germline CDR1 and CDR2 sequences are SGHTA and FQGNSA. This CDR3 region has 12 residues. DNA for the CDR3: TGTGCCAGCAGCCGATTCCGGGACAGGGAGTACTTC. Encoded protein: CASSRFRDREYF.

The chain is built from TRBV2 and TRBJ1-2; D gene unclear. V was shortened by 10 bases and J by 0 bases, with 12 bases between the two germline ends. The CDR3 spans 13 residues. From germline, CDR1 is SNHLY and CDR2 FYNNEI. Here the CDR3 reads CATTDTANYGYTF. For the CDR3, the DNA is TGTGCCACTACCGACACAGCTAACTATGGCTACACCTTC.

This clonotype was observed a handful of times. One end of the junction fails to match germline, which may point to a read error. This chain uses TRBV5-6 with TRBJ2-7; 7 positions agree with TRBD1. Germline V lookup: CDR1 SGHDT, CDR2 YYEEEE. The CDR3 is made up of 14 amino acids. The CDR3, as DNA: TGTGCCAGCAGTTTGGACAGGACACCCTACGAGCAGTACTTC. It is translated as CASSLDRTPYEQYF.

This clonotype has a handful of counts. The chain links TRBV20-1 to TRBJ2-7; D is ambiguous. This CDR3 comprises 15 residues. The V gene lost 1 base and the J gene lost 2 bases, with 15 bases spanning the gap. Germline V lookup: CDR1 DFQATT, CDR2 SNEGSKA (reference sequence). CDR3 protein: CSARVDPSWAYEQYF. The CDR3, as DNA: TGCAGTGCTAGAGTTGACCCCTCGTGGGCCTACGAGCAGTACTTC.

The chain couples TRBV21-1 to TRBJ2-7; the table names TRBD1, a call not compared with the DNA. TRBV21-1 is a listed pseudogene. This CDR3 is built from 19 residues. The CDR3 loop reads CASSKEEFRGQERADEQYF. In DNA, the CDR3 is TGTGCCAGCAGCAAAGAGGAGTTTAGGGGACAGGAGAGGGCCGACGAGCAGTACTTC.

This clonotype is a singleton in its sample. This chain links TRBV6-6 with TRBJ2-1; maybe TRBD1 (5 bases). The CDR3 covers 12 residues. CDR1 and CDR2 from the germline V gene are MNHNY and SVGAGI (reference sequence). Trimming cost V 6 bases and J 11 bases, with 14 bases left between them. DNA for the CDR3: TGTGCCAGCAGCCCAGGGCAGGAGAAGCAGTTCTTC. It translates to CASSPGQEKQFF.

This chain connects TRBV12-3 or TRBV12-4 to TRBJ1-1; D is ambiguous. Trimming left V 4 bases short and J 4 bases short, with 13 bases between. This CDR3 is built from 14 residues. The CDR3 loop is CASSSLRSGTEAFF. In DNA, the CDR3 is TGTGCCAGCAGTTCCCTTAGGTCGGGCACTGAAGCTTTCTTT.

This clonotype was seen more than once but under ten times. This chain uses TRBV25-1 with TRBJ2-7; no reliable D call. Between the trimmed V and J ends, which lost 2 bases and 0 bases, there was a span of 14 bases. Germline values: CDR1 MGHDK, CDR2 SYGVNS. The CDR3 is 16 amino acids. CDR3 bases: TGTGCCAGCAGTGAACCTGGTACCTCAAGCTCCTACGAGCAGTACTTC. It is translated as CASSEPGTSSSYEQYF.

Only a few counts were recorded for this clonotype. The rearrangement links TRBV12-3 or TRBV12-4 to TRBJ1-2, with TRBD1 identical over 9 bases. After removal of 1 base from V and 1 base from J, the junction contained 1 base not matched to a gene. This CDR3 region has 15 residues. CDR3 protein: CASSLGDRVNYGYTF. CDR3 DNA: TGTGCCAGCAGTTTAGGGGACAGGGTTAACTATGGCTACACCTTC.

On this clonotype: Relative to the germline gene, one junction end is altered; a read error may explain this. This rearrangement joins TRBV4-3 to TRBJ2-7; tentatively, D is TRBD1 (5 bases). There are 15 residues in the CDR3. Germline lookup yields CDR1 LGHNA and CDR2 YSLEER. The DNA of the CDR3 is TGCGCCTGCAGCCAAGAGTGGCAGGGTATCTACGAGCAGTACTTC. This encodes CACSQEWQGIYEQYF.

This clonotype was observed at least ten times. The V gene is TRBV7-3, the J gene TRBJ2-3; D might be TRBD2 (6 bases). This CDR3 has 12 amino acids. Between the trimmed V and J ends, which lost 3 bases and 7 bases, there was a span of 8 bases. Germline V gene data show CDR1 as SGHTA and CDR2 as FQGTGA. The CDR3 loop reads CASSLGGNTQYF. The CDR3 DNA sequence: TGTGCCAGCAGCTTGGGGGGAAATACGCAGTATTTT.

Ten or more counts support this clonotype. The V gene is TRBV20-1, the J gene TRBJ2-7, with TRBD1 identical over 9 bases. The CDR3 covers 14 residues. CDR1 DFQATT and CDR2 SNEGSKA come from the germline V gene (reference sequence). J was trimmed by 2 bases and V by 5 bases; bases with no gene match: 7. The CDR3 sequence: CSAQPGQGTYEQYF. CDR3 nucleotides: TGCAGTGCTCAACCGGGACAGGGAACCTACGAGCAGTACTTC.